Listed here is a single T cell receptor (beta chain). Its antigen specificity is not known. No qualities accompany the bases; no much larger clone lies one base away. Trimming at the junction amounts to 1 base on V and 1 base on J, and the germline ends lie 12 bases apart. The CDR3 measures 16 amino acids from cysteine to phenylalanine. CDR3 DNA is the only sequence kept; it has 48 bases, read in frame from the first base. Library prep was done by PCR. Sequencer: Illumina HiSeq 2500. Unique molecular identifiers were incorporated into TCR beta cDNA libraries to reduce PCR and sequencing biases. Per 1 to 10 million input T cells, approximately 500,000 cDNA molecules were obtained, such that each molecule approximated one T cell. The patient libraries were prepared and sequenced with the same protocol used for the earlier healthy control dataset. Within a given batch, samples were prepared together, multiplexed and sequenced on the same HiSeq lane. As for the authors' bioinformatics: Raw barcoded reads were processed with MIGEC, discarding single-read molecular identifier groups before consensus assembly and CDR3 extraction. VDJtools was used for post-analysis of the clonotype tables, and diversity was normalized by down-sampling every dataset to the size of the smallest sample. Repertoire overlap clustering matched CDR3 amino acid but not nucleotide sequences to correct batch-related cross-sample contamination. Starting from the raw public reads, TCRdb applied fastp trimming at Q25, assembled clones with MiXCR and retained in-frame beta chains. Rows matching on CDR3 protein sequence are summarized as one entry with the most common DNA and genes. For this entry, the V and J calls and clone size follow TCRdb and not the study's own pipeline. Counted in this sample were approximately 630,000 distinct CDR3 sequences; 55% to 60% of them appeared once. Of the sample, about 11% falls within the top ten clones.

The data were taken from a study of post-analysis software for immune sequencing data (dated by TCRdb to between 2014 and 2017). For the study in its entirety: The recorded disease courses included relapsing-remitting, secondary progressive and progressive-relapsing multiple sclerosis, and some patients had no subtype annotation. Patient repertoires were compared against roughly 10 previously published healthy control repertoires from donors aged about 6 to 27 years. A subset of samples was prepared in parallel using single-end sample barcoding, then pooled and co-amplified after Illumina adapter ligation.

The paper's findings and limits, for the study overall: The control group was slightly older than the multiple sclerosis patient group. A few TRBV segments, including TRBV5-6, TRBV5-1 and TRBV20-1, were significantly more frequent in patients than controls. Direct clustering with F measure showed strong co-clustering of samples prepared in the same batch, prompting a batch-effect correction. Normalized Chao1 diversity was significantly lower in multiple sclerosis patients than controls, suggesting substantial peripheral T-cell clonal expansion.

To demonstrate the VDJtools post-analysis software, TCR beta repertoires were profiled from the peripheral blood of more than 10 young patients with multiple sclerosis. The multiple sclerosis patients were children and adolescents ranging in age from roughly 6 to 15 years. Source material: blood. The chain employs TRBV12-3 or TRBV12-4 and TRBJ2-3, with a tentative D gene TRBD2 over 5 matching bases. The clonotype was recovered from a girl aged 2-10 years with multiple sclerosis. CDR3 sequence: CASSLGTGSRTDTQYF. The sequenced DNA is TGTGCCAGCAGTTTAGGGACGGGGTCCCGCACAGATACGCAGTATTTT.